These 32 T cell receptor beta chains originate from one sample sequenced in a study of blood T cell repertoires in COVID-19. Assay: immunoSEQ multiplex PCR; the TCRdb copy retains only in-frame clones and omits some. The data contain 110,000 to 150,000 clones, about four fifths of them singletons. The specimen was peripheral blood. The source is a human donor in a cohort sampled during active COVID-19.

The rearrangement links TRBV7-8 to TRBJ1-5; the D is unclear. Trimming removed 3 bases from V and 3 bases from J, with 9 bases in between. Germline values: CDR1 SGHVS, CDR2 FQNEAQ. This CDR3 comprises 14 residues. The CDR3 spells CASSFRRFNQPQHF. The CDR3 nucleotides read TGTGCCAGCAGCTTCAGGAGGTTCAATCAGCCCCAGCATTTT.

The chain carries TRBV10-3 and TRBJ1-3, with D perhaps matching TRBD1 (6 bases). The V end lost 5 bases, the J end lost 4 bases, and 12 bases lay between the germline ends. CDR1 is ENHRY, CDR2 SYGVKD, per germline. CDR3 length: 14 residues. The chain's CDR3 is CAISSGTPGNTIYF. In DNA, the CDR3 is TGTGCCATCAGTTCCGGGACACCAGGAAACACCATATATTTT.

The table lists this clone with a count of one. The chain couples TRBV5-4 to TRBJ1-5; D ambiguous. CDR1 is SGHNT, CDR2 YYREEE, per germline (reference sequence). The CDR3 consists of 15 residues. Trimming pared 0 bases from V and 6 bases from J, leaving 13 bases between. The CDR3 loop reads CASSLAPGSGQPQHF. CDR3 nucleotides: TGTGCCAGCAGCTTGGCGCCGGGGTCGGGTCAGCCCCAGCATTTT.

The chain is built from TRBV6-5 and TRBJ2-3; D might be TRBD2 (5 bases). V lost 2 bases to trimming and J lost 0 bases, with 9 bases between them. This CDR3 is built from 15 residues. CDR1 MNHEY and CDR2 SVGAGI come from the germline V gene. This CDR3 reads CASSYEGSSTDTQYF. CDR3 bases: TGTGCCAGCAGTTACGAGGGATCTAGCACAGATACGCAGTATTTT.

This chain joins TRBV2 and TRBJ2-5; 15 bases fit TRBD2. CDR1 is SNHLY and CDR2 is FYNNEI in the germline V gene. This CDR3 is built from 15 residues. Trimming removed 7 bases from V and 9 bases from J; junction bases left unmatched: 9. Here the CDR3 reads CASKGTSGGHGAQYF. CDR3 DNA sequence: TGTGCCAGCAAGGGGACTAGCGGGGGGCACGGGGCCCAGTACTTC.

The chain uses TRBV24-1 and TRBJ2-2, with a weak D call TRBD1 (5 bases). The CDR3 loop spans 15 amino acids. Germline CDR1 KGHDR, CDR2 SFDVKD. V was trimmed by 4 bases and J by 2 bases, leaving 10 bases between them. CDR3 DNA sequence: TGTGCCACCAGTGACGCGACAGCAAACACCGGGGAGCTGTTTTTT. It yields the protein CATSDATANTGELFF.

V is TRBV10-3 and J is TRBJ1-2, with 11 bases identical to TRBD1. The CDR3 runs 12 residues. J lost 8 bases, V lost 7 bases, and 3 bases had no gene match. Germline assignment: CDR1 ENHRY and CDR2 SYGVKD. In DNA form, the CDR3 reads TGTGCCATCAAAGGGACAGGGGGAGGCTACACCTTC. Translating it yields CAIKGTGGGYTF.

V usage is TRBV6-5 and J usage is TRBJ1-3; a possible D gene is TRBD1 (5 bases). The germline V gene encodes CDR1 MNHEY and CDR2 SVGAGI. The germline V and J ends were trimmed by 3 bases and 4 bases, with 13 bases remaining between them. This CDR3 has 15 residues. The CDR3 is CASSYRGGTGNTIYF. The DNA of the CDR3 is TGTGCCAGCAGTTATCGTGGAGGGACGGGAAACACCATATATTTT.

This clone was seen a few times. The chain carries TRBV4-1 and TRBJ1-1; no reliable D call. Between the trimmed V and J ends, which lost 0 bases and 9 bases, there was a span of 11 bases. Germline CDR1 reads MGHRA; CDR2 reads YSYEKL. The CDR3 sequence is 13 residues long. CDR3 bases: TGCGCCAGCAGCCAAGATCCGGTGAATCAAGCTTTCTTT. Translated: CASSQDPVNQAFF.

The gene calls are TRBV20-1 and TRBJ1-1, with D unclear. Deletions cut 3 bases from V and 8 bases from J, with 13 bases between. CDR3 size: 12 residues. Germline V gives CDR1 DFQATT, CDR2 SNEGSKA (reference sequence). CDR3 nucleotide sequence: TGCAGTGCTAGTAGTCGGCAGACAGAAGCTTTCTTT. It yields the protein CSASSRQTEAFF.

V is TRBV5-4 and J is TRBJ2-3; 7 bases are a match to TRBD2. CDR3 length: 16 residues. The V gene end was trimmed by 2 bases and the J gene end by 2 bases; junction bases not matched to a gene: 8. Germline V lookup: CDR1 SGHNT, CDR2 YYREEE (reference sequence). CDR3 coding DNA: TGTGCCAGCAGCTTTCCCATCCGGGGGGTCACAGATACGCAGTATTTT. Protein sequence: CASSFPIRGVTDTQYF.

The rearrangement links TRBV18 to TRBJ1-1; TRBD1 is a possible D gene (5 bases). Per germline, CDR1 KGHSH and CDR2 LQKENI. This CDR3 is built from 16 residues. V lost 0 bases to trimming and J lost 1 base, with 12 bases between them. The CDR3 loop reads CASSPPDGRANTEAFF. The CDR3 DNA follows: TGTGCCAGCTCACCACCTGATGGCAGGGCGAACACTGAAGCTTTCTTT.

This clone has only one observation. The rearrangement links TRBV5-1 to TRBJ1-6, with a weak D call TRBD1 (5 bases). Trimming removed 4 bases at V and 9 bases at J, with 20 bases between. The CDR3 covers 16 residues. The V gene's germline CDR1 is SGHRS and CDR2 YFSETQ. CDR3 sequence reads: CASSVGGLAGRSPLHF. The CDR3 DNA reads as TGCGCCAGCAGCGTGGGGGGACTCGCGGGTCGTTCACCCCTCCACTTT.

The J gene is TRBJ1-5, the V gene TRBV7-2; 10 bases are a match to TRBD1. The trim removed 5 bases at V and 9 bases at J, leaving 7 bases unmatched. CDR3 length equals 14 residues. Germline CDR1 reads SGHTA; CDR2 reads FQGNSA. CDR3 sequence (DNA): TGTGCCAGCAGCCCCCGGACAGGGGGAGTGCCCCAGCATTTT. This gives the protein CASSPRTGGVPQHF.

This clone was detected only once. The J gene is TRBJ2-3, the V gene TRBV4-3; maybe TRBD2 (5 bases). Germline CDR1 reads LGHNA; CDR2 reads YSLEER. Trimming left V 0 bases short and J 4 bases short, with 14 bases between. This CDR3 has 16 amino acids. The CDR3 region is CASSQDRGVGADTQYF. CDR3 sequence (DNA): TGCGCCAGCAGCCAAGACCGGGGAGTTGGGGCAGATACGCAGTATTTT.

This chain connects TRBV20-1 to TRBJ2-2; possible D gene TRBD2, 5 bases. Germline CDR1 reads DFQATT; CDR2 reads SNEGSKA (reference sequence). Trimming stripped 3 bases from V and 6 bases from J, with 11 bases between. The CDR3 sequence is 13 residues long. The DNA of the CDR3 is TGCAGTGCTAGTCCCGGAGGCTCCGGGGAGCTGTTTTTT. This sequence encodes CSASPGGSGELFF.

This sequence joins TRBV27 and TRBJ1-2; a possible D gene is TRBD1 (6 bases). CDR3 length: 19 residues. The germline V and J ends were trimmed by 4 bases and 4 bases, with 28 bases remaining between them. CDR1 is MNHEY, CDR2 SMNVEV, per germline (reference sequence). The CDR3 reads CASSYQARIGAGALYGYTF. Here the CDR3 DNA reads TGTGCCAGCAGTTACCAGGCCCGTATAGGGGCAGGGGCCCTCTATGGCTACACCTTC.

The gene calls are TRBV6-5 and TRBJ2-2, with D perhaps TRBD2 (5 bases). V lost 10 bases and J lost 0, with 12 bases in between. Germline V lookup: CDR1 MNHEY, CDR2 SVGAGI. The CDR3 runs 14 residues. CDR3 loop: CATRTGSNTGELFF. CDR3 nucleotide sequence: TGTGCCACCCGGACGGGATCGAACACCGGGGAGCTGTTTTTT.

This clone was observed a handful of times. The chain is built from TRBV6-1 and TRBJ1-2, with D possibly being TRBD1 (5 bases). V was pared by 2 bases and J by 8 bases, with 15 bases between. From germline, CDR1 is MNHNS and CDR2 SASEGT. CDR3 length equals 14 residues. The CDR3 here is CASSEQFQGGGYTF. The CDR3 DNA follows: TGTGCCAGCAGTGAACAATTTCAGGGAGGAGGCTACACCTTC.

This clone appeared a single time. This chain uses TRBV6-1 with TRBJ1-2; D gene uncertain. The CDR3 runs to 16 residues. CDR1 and CDR2 from the germline V gene are MNHNS and SASEGT. With 3 bases removed from V and 3 bases from J, the gap between germline ends came to 17 bases. The CDR3 nucleotides read TGTGCCAGCAGTGATAGTATCGTGACCGGGTACTATGGCTACACCTTC. Protein: CASSDSIVTGYYGYTF.

The chain couples TRBV2 to TRBJ1-5; D gene ambiguous. The length of the CDR3 is 15 residues. Trimming removed 4 bases at V and 2 bases at J, with 12 bases between. Germline CDR1 is SNHLY and CDR2 is FYNNEI. CDR3 loop: CASSARVGGNQPQHF. CDR3 bases: TGTGCCAGCAGTGCGAGGGTTGGAGGCAATCAGCCCCAGCATTTT. The full variable domain, completed using reference TRBV2 and TRBJ1-5, is EPEVTQTPSHQVTQMGQEVILRCVPISNHLYFYWYRQILGQKVEFLVSFYNNEISEKSEIFDDQFSVERPDGSNFTLKIRSTKLEDSAMYFCASSARVGGNQPQHFGDGTRLSIL.

V is TRBV24-1 and J is TRBJ2-1, with TRBD1 identical over 8 bases. Losses at the gene ends were 4 bases for V and 9 bases for J; bases not matched to a gene: 7. Germline V CDR1 and CDR2: KGHDR, SFDVKD. The CDR3 consists of 14 residues. DNA of the CDR3: TGTGCCACCAGTGAAGGCAGGGGGCGCGGTGAGCAGTTCTTC. Protein product: CATSEGRGRGEQFF.

The V gene is TRBV5-4, the J gene TRBJ2-2; no definite D call. CDR1 SGHNT and CDR2 YYREEE come from the germline V gene (reference sequence). This CDR3 contains 15 residues. Deletions cut 3 bases from V and 2 bases from J, with 11 bases between. Written as DNA, the CDR3 is TGTGCCAGCAGCTCGCCTAGACCTAACACCGGGGAGCTGTTTTTT. Its translation: CASSSPRPNTGELFF.

The chain recombines TRBV14 with TRBJ2-1; TRBD2 aligns across 14 bases. This CDR3 comprises 17 residues. CDR1 SGHDN and CDR2 FVKESK come from the germline V gene. The V segment lost 4 bases and the J segment 4 bases; nucleotides outside the gene matches: 6. Written as DNA, the CDR3 is TGTGCCAGCAGCCGCGGACTAGCGGGGGGCTTATACAATGAGCAGTTCTTC. Translation: CASSRGLAGGLYNEQFF.

This chain connects TRBV28 to TRBJ1-5; D is possibly TRBD1 (6 bases). Germline loops: CDR1 MDHEN, CDR2 SYDVKM. This CDR3 is built from 15 residues. Trimming removed 1 base at V and 4 bases at J, with 11 bases between. CDR3 nucleotides: TGTGCCAGCAGTTTATTCAGGGGACAAAATCAGCCCCAGCATTTT. Protein sequence: CASSLFRGQNQPQHF.

This chain uses TRBV6-6 with TRBJ1-3, with 8 bases aligning to TRBD1. This CDR3 comprises 14 residues. V was pared by 5 bases and J by 4 bases, with 4 bases of the junction left unmatched. Germline V gives CDR1 MNHNY, CDR2 SVGAGI (reference sequence). The CDR3 coding sequence is TGTGCCAGCAGTCGACAGGGGACGGGAAACACCATATATTTT. This codes for CASSRQGTGNTIYF.

The chain recombines TRBV11-2 with TRBJ1-4; D unresolved. V gave up 2 bases and J gave up 7 bases, with 8 bases separating them. CDR1 and CDR2 from the germline V gene are SGHAT and FQNNGV. This CDR3 is built from 13 residues. DNA for the CDR3: TGTGCCAGCAGCTTATTTGGGAGTGAAAAACTGTTTTTT. Its translation: CASSLFGSEKLFF.

This chain joins TRBV6-1 and TRBJ1-5, with TRBD1 matching 7 bases. V trimming: 2 bases; J trimming: 2 bases; junction bases outside the gene matches: 3. The germline gives CDR1 MNHNS, CDR2 SASEGT. CDR3 length: 15 amino acids. The CDR3 sequence: CASSELGTGNQPQHF. In DNA form, the CDR3 reads TGTGCCAGCAGTGAATTGGGGACAGGCAATCAGCCCCAGCATTTT.

The genes are TRBV25-1 and TRBJ2-7, with TRBD1 as a possible D gene (6 bases). The CDR3 sequence is 15 residues long. Germline CDR1 is MGHDK and CDR2 is SYGVNS. V gave up 9 bases and J gave up 1 base, with 19 bases separating them. The CDR3 region is CARKLRDKESYEQYF. DNA for the CDR3: TGTGCCAGAAAACTTCGGGACAAAGAATCCTACGAGCAGTACTTC.

The chain is built from TRBV18 and TRBJ1-6; TRBD1 agrees at 7 bases. Germline assignment: CDR1 KGHSH and CDR2 LQKENI. Losses at the gene ends were 5 bases for V and 8 bases for J; bases not matched to a gene: 6. The CDR3 has 14 amino acids. The DNA of the CDR3 is TGTGCCAGCTCATTCCGGGACAGAGATTCACCCCTCCACTTT. Amino acids: CASSFRDRDSPLHF.

The chain employs TRBV5-1 and TRBJ2-5, with 8 bases identical to TRBD1. CDR1 and CDR2 (germline): SGHRS, YFSETQ. This CDR3 region has 15 residues. V trimming: 4 bases; J trimming: 1 base; junction bases outside the gene matches: 6. CDR3 nucleotide sequence: TGCGCCAGCAGCACAGGACAGGGACTCCAAGAGACCCAGTACTTC. Its translation: CASSTGQGLQETQYF.

The chain is built from TRBV24-1 and TRBJ2-1, with 7 bases identical to TRBD1. CDR1 is KGHDR and CDR2 is SFDVKD in the germline V gene. The CDR3 contains 16 residues. J lost 1 base, V lost 4 bases, and 6 bases had no gene match. The CDR3 DNA is TGTGCCACCAGTGACGGACAGGCTAAATCCTACAATGAGCAGTTCTTC. It encodes CATSDGQAKSYNEQFF.